This T cell receptor (beta chain) derives from a study of CD8 T cells in ankylosing spondylitis. Notes on this clonotype: Its antigen is as yet unknown.

Study outcomes and limitations: Characteristic, it appeared, of ankylosing spondylitis blood was a TCR beta motif of roughly eight highly homologous variants.

MiXCR, run by TCRdb on the 5' RACE reads, gives a single entry per CDR3 protein. The table has around 490,000 distinct CDR3 sequences, approximately 5.3% seen once. The germline V and J ends were trimmed by 6 bases and 1 base, with 9 bases remaining between them. Germline V CDR1 and CDR2: DFQATT, SNEGSKA (reference sequence). The CDR3 spans 12 residues. The chain employs TRBV20-1 and TRBJ1-1; D ambiguous. The TCR sequence derives from a male donor with ankylosing spondylitis. Sequenced: blood, either unsorted or a sorted T cell fraction (not recorded which). The CDR3 loop reads CSAKSGNTEAFF. The CDR3 DNA sequence: TGCAGTGCCAAAAGCGGGAACACTGAAGCTTTCTTT.